Shown below are 13 T cell receptor beta chains from a single sample sequenced in a study of cytotoxic CD8 clonotypes in ibrutinib-treated CLL. Method: immunoSEQ multiplex PCR; TCRdb's copy keeps in-frame clones and lacks some. The sample lists 200,000 or so clones, about four fifths occurring once. The sample here was PBMCs, taken after 12 months of ibrutinib treatment. The receptor set was obtained from a human donor with chronic lymphocytic leukemia.

The rearrangement joins TRBV7-8 to TRBJ1-2; tentatively, D is TRBD1 (5 bases). CDR3 length equals 13 residues. The germline V and J ends were trimmed by 4 bases and 7 bases, with 13 bases remaining between them. Looked up from germline, CDR1 is SGHVS and CDR2 is FQNEAQ. The DNA for the CDR3 is TGTGCCAGCAGCTCCCCTCAGGGTTCTGGCTACACCTTC. It specifies CASSSPQGSGYTF.

This sequence joins TRBV5-1 and TRBJ2-1; 11 bases match TRBD2. The CDR3 covers 17 residues. Germline V lookup: CDR1 SGHRS, CDR2 YFSETQ. The V gene end was trimmed by 4 bases and the J gene end by 8 bases; junction bases not matched to a gene: 14. The CDR3 loop reads CASSPHTSGRPQYEQFF. CDR3 DNA: TGCGCCAGCAGCCCCCACACTAGCGGGAGACCCCAATATGAGCAGTTCTTC.

The chain joins TRBV19 to TRBJ1-1; 12 bases are a match to TRBD1. This CDR3 spans 13 amino acids. Trimming cost V 5 bases and J 7 bases; bases outside gene matches: 2. The germline gives CDR1 LNHDA, CDR2 SQIVND (reference sequence). The CDR3 here is CASSGTGGDEAFF. CDR3 DNA sequence: TGTGCCAGTAGTGGGACAGGGGGCGATGAAGCTTTCTTT.

The chain recombines TRBV10-2 with TRBJ1-5; D is possibly TRBD1 (5 bases). The CDR3 covers 15 residues. Trimming removed 6 bases at V and 0 bases at J, with 12 bases between. Germline V gene lookup returns CDR1 WSHSY and CDR2 SAAADI. CDR3 residues: CASRIGGVSNQPQHF. The CDR3 coding sequence is TGCGCCAGCAGGATTGGGGGGGTTAGCAATCAGCCCCAGCATTTT.

V is TRBV6-5 and J is TRBJ2-7; TRBD2 is a possible D gene (5 bases). This CDR3 has 15 residues. Germline V gene sequence: CDR1 MNHEY, CDR2 SVGAGI. Trimming took off 5 bases at V and 2 bases at J, with 16 bases between the two ends. In nucleotides, the CDR3 is TGTGCCAGCAGTCCCCTCGGCGGGCGGACCTACGAGCAGTACTTC. It is translated as CASSPLGGRTYEQYF.

The gene calls are TRBV5-1 and TRBJ2-1, with D tentatively TRBD2 (5 bases). This CDR3 is 15 amino acids long. CDR1 SGHRS and CDR2 YFSETQ come from the germline V gene. Trimming removed 1 base at V and 12 bases at J, with 20 bases between. The CDR3 nucleotides read TGCGCCAGCAGCTTGTATAGCGAGCCCATAATAGGGCAGTTCTTC. Its protein product is CASSLYSEPIIGQFF.

The V call is TRBV7-8, the J call TRBJ2-1; 7 nucleotides match TRBD2. The CDR3 totals 12 residues. CDR1 is SGHVS, CDR2 FQNEAQ, per germline. The CDR3 DNA is TGTGCATCCAGCGGGGACTACAATGAGCAGTTCTTC. It specifies CASSGDYNEQFF.

This clone was found a few times. The junction differs from germline at one of its ends, possibly a read error. This chain uses TRBV7-7 with TRBJ2-2; D is unresolved. Germline V CDR1 and CDR2: SSHAT, FNYEAQ (reference sequence). This CDR3 region has 13 residues. In DNA form, the CDR3 reads TGTGCTAGCAGCTTAGGGCCCCCCGGGGAGCTGTTTTTT. Residues: CASSLGPPGELFF.

This chain links TRBV4-1 with TRBJ2-1; D is unresolved. The V gene lost 0 bases and the J gene lost 0 bases, with 9 bases spanning the gap. The germline gives CDR1 MGHRA, CDR2 YSYEKL. The CDR3 loop spans 16 amino acids. The CDR3 sequence is CASSQEKPSSYNEQFF. The CDR3 region has the DNA TGCGCCAGCAGCCAAGAGAAACCAAGCTCCTACAATGAGCAGTTCTTC.

This clone was found a few times. The rearrangement uses TRBV2 and TRBJ2-7; D remains unclear. The germline V gene encodes CDR1 SNHLY and CDR2 FYNNEI. V was clipped by 4 bases and J by 2 bases, with 18 bases between them. CDR3 length equals 16 residues. The CDR3 reads CASSGLRNSEPYEQYF. In DNA, the CDR3 is TGTGCCAGCAGTGGTCTCCGCAACTCAGAACCCTACGAGCAGTACTTC.

This clone appeared a single time. The chain combines TRBV5-6 with TRBJ2-7; the match to TRBD1 covers 7 bases. The V segment lost 5 bases and the J segment 6 bases; nucleotides outside the gene matches: 8. From germline, CDR1 is SGHDT and CDR2 YYEEEE. The CDR3 runs 13 residues. The CDR3 DNA sequence: TGTGCCAGCAGGACGACAGGGTTACGCGAGCAGTACTTC. This translates into CASRTTGLREQYF.

The CDR3 loop is CASSSDGNNQPQHF. As DNA, the CDR3 is TGTGCCAGCTCCTCTGACGGGAACAATCAGCCCCAGCATTTT. The J gene is TRBJ1-5, the V gene TRBV2; D is unclear. This CDR3 is 14 amino acids long. Germline V gene data show CDR1 as SNHLY and CDR2 as FYNNEI. Trimming left V 8 bases short and J 3 bases short, with 14 bases between.

The chain has TRBV28 and TRBJ2-1, with D unresolved. The CDR3 runs to 13 residues. In germline, CDR1 is MDHEN, CDR2 SYDVKM. V lost 3 bases to trimming and J lost 7 bases, with 10 bases between them. CDR3 coding DNA: TGTGCCAGCAGTTTCCCCGGGCCAAATGAGCAGTTCTTC. It codes for CASSFPGPNEQFF.